The 23 T cell receptor beta chains below were found in one sample sequenced in a study of blood T cell repertoires in COVID-19. Here immunoSEQ multiplex PCR was the method, and the copy in TCRdb shows in-frame clones only, minus some. The sample carries under 100,000 clones, roughly nine tenths recorded once. What was sequenced was peripheral blood. Receptors were obtained from a man between 25 and 39 years old with acute or convalescent COVID-19.

The rearrangement uses TRBV6-5 and TRBJ2-3; tentatively, D is TRBD2 (6 bases). Trimming pared 10 bases from V and 4 bases from J, leaving 15 bases between. The CDR3 consists of 13 residues. Germline CDR1 and CDR2: MNHEY and SVGAGI. The CDR3 reads CATGTGEADTQYF. In DNA form, the CDR3 reads TGTGCCACCGGGACGGGGGAGGCAGATACGCAGTATTTT.

The gene calls are TRBV6-5 and TRBJ2-1, with D possibly matching TRBD2 (5 bases). Germline V gives CDR1 MNHEY, CDR2 SVGAGI. This CDR3 has 15 amino acids. Trimming cost V 5 bases and J 0 bases, with 11 bases left between them. CDR3 sequence: CASSIGRGSYNEQFF. CDR3 coding DNA: TGTGCCAGCAGTATTGGGAGAGGCTCCTACAATGAGCAGTTCTTC.

A remark on this clone: The final CDR3 position lacks the conserved phenylalanine or tryptophan, pointing to a likely read error. Because the CDR3's place on the DNA is in doubt, the DNA is left out and the CDR3 is given as listed by TCRdb. V is TRBV20-1 and J is TRBJ2-4; the table's D call, TRBD1, has no DNA check behind it. Germline values: CDR1 DFQATT, CDR2 SNEGSKA (reference sequence). Both ends counted, the CDR3 spans 9 residues. This chain's CDR3 is CSASFEGAH.

This rearrangement joins TRBV19 to TRBJ2-4, with a tentative D call TRBD2 (6 bases). Germline CDR1 is LNHDA and CDR2 is SQIVND (reference sequence). The V gene lost 5 bases and the J gene lost 1 base, with 15 bases spanning the gap. This CDR3 region has 16 residues. The CDR3 nucleotides are TGTGCCAGTAGTCCCTCGGGAGAGGGGGCCAAAAACATTCAGTACTTC. It yields the protein CASSPSGEGAKNIQYF.

This clone was observed a handful of times. V and J are TRBV7-9 and TRBJ1-6; a possible D gene is TRBD1 (6 bases). V lost 5 bases to trimming and J lost 10 bases, with 12 bases between them. CDR3 length equals 13 residues. Germline V CDR1 and CDR2: SEHNR, FQNEAQ (reference sequence). The CDR3 DNA reads TGTGCCAGCAGCATTTCAGGGGTATCACCCCTCCACTTT. Protein product: CASSISGVSPLHF.

The chain has TRBV7-3 and TRBJ2-5; 7 nucleotides agree with TRBD2. CDR3 length: 13 residues. Germline assignment: CDR1 SGHTA and CDR2 FQGTGA. Trimming took 2 bases from V and 6 from J; bases not matched to a gene: 3. DNA for the CDR3: TGTGCCAGCAGCTTAGACGGGGGGAAGACCCAGTACTTC. It yields the protein CASSLDGGKTQYF.

This clone was counted only a few times. The chain recombines TRBV7-9 with TRBJ2-2; possibly TRBD1 for D (5 bases). V was cut by 4 bases and J by 10 bases, with 19 bases left in between. CDR1 is SEHNR, CDR2 FQNEAQ, per germline (reference sequence). This CDR3 spans 15 amino acids. In DNA form, the CDR3 reads TGTGCCAGCAGCTACAGACAGTCTAGGGTTTCGGAGCTGTTTTTT. Translation: CASSYRQSRVSELFF.

J is TRBJ2-1 and V is TRBV14; 8 nucleotides agree with TRBD2. The CDR3 contains 16 residues. Germline CDR1 SGHDN, CDR2 FVKESK. V lost 7 bases to trimming and J lost 3 bases; unmatched junction nucleotides: 11. The CDR3: CASTSATSGYYNEQFF. CDR3 nucleotide sequence: TGTGCCAGCACCTCTGCTACTAGCGGATACTACAATGAGCAGTTCTTC.

The J gene is TRBJ2-7, the V gene TRBV28; 10 bases align to TRBD2. Per germline, CDR1 MDHEN and CDR2 SYDVKM. The trim removed 7 bases at V and 4 bases at J, leaving 10 bases unmatched. This CDR3 is 15 amino acids long. CDR3 residues: CASTLSLAGAYEQYF. CDR3 bases: TGTGCCAGCACCCTAAGCCTAGCGGGAGCGTACGAGCAGTACTTC.

The chain combines TRBV24-1 with TRBJ2-3; 7 bases fit TRBD2. The CDR3 length is 15 residues. V was clipped by 6 bases and J by 3 bases; unmatched bases: 8. CDR1 is KGHDR, CDR2 SFDVKD, per germline. For the CDR3, the DNA is TGTGCCACCAGTAAAGGAGCGGGACCTACAGATACGCAGTATTTT. It is translated as CATSKGAGPTDTQYF.

This chain joins TRBV28 and TRBJ2-1, with a weak D call TRBD2 (6 bases). Germline V gene lookup returns CDR1 MDHEN and CDR2 SYDVKM. CDR3 length: 14 residues. The V end lost 5 bases, the J end lost 7 bases, and 15 bases lay between the germline ends. The CDR3 protein is CASSPSRGRNEQFF. In nucleotides, the CDR3 is TGTGCCAGCAGTCCTTCGCGTGGGAGGAATGAGCAGTTCTTC.

This clone occurred a few times. The chain couples TRBV28 to TRBJ1-5, with D possibly TRBD1 on 6 matching bases. This CDR3 is 15 amino acids long. Germline V gives CDR1 MDHEN, CDR2 SYDVKM. With 1 base removed from V and 3 bases from J, the gap between germline ends came to 10 bases. CDR3 region: CASSLYGQYNQPQHF. Written as DNA, the CDR3 is TGTGCCAGCAGTTTATATGGACAGTACAATCAGCCCCAGCATTTT. The full variable domain, completed using reference TRBV28 and TRBJ1-5, is DVKVTQSSRYLVKRTGEKVFLECVQDMDHENMFWYRQDPGLGLRLIYFSYDVKMKEKGDIPEGYSVSREKKERFSLILESASTNQTSMYLCASSLYGQYNQPQHFGDGTRLSIL.

The chain links TRBV4-3 to TRBJ2-3, with 11 nucleotides matching TRBD2. The V and J ends lost 3 bases and 2 bases, in that order; junction bases with no gene match: 1. Germline V gene data show CDR1 as LGHNA and CDR2 as YSLEER. CDR3 length: 15 residues. This CDR3 reads CASSQTSGVTDTQYF. In DNA form, the CDR3 reads TGCGCCAGCAGCCAGACTAGCGGGGTCACAGATACGCAGTATTTT.

This chain links TRBV14 with TRBJ1-1; D is undetermined. Germline V gene sequence: CDR1 SGHDN, CDR2 FVKESK. The CDR3 length is 13 residues. The germline V and J ends were trimmed by 0 bases and 2 bases, with 4 bases remaining between them. The CDR3 DNA reads TGTGCCAGCAGCCAAGATGTAAACACTGAAGCTTTCTTT. This translates into CASSQDVNTEAFF.

This rearrangement joins TRBV2 to TRBJ2-1, with D tentatively TRBD1 (5 bases). The CDR3 runs 13 residues. Germline CDR1 SNHLY, CDR2 FYNNEI. Between the trimmed V and J ends, which lost 6 bases and 1 base, there was a span of 7 bases. The CDR3 region is CASRHRSYNEQFF. The CDR3 DNA reads TGTGCCAGCAGACACAGGTCCTACAATGAGCAGTTCTTC.

The chain recombines TRBV27 with TRBJ2-4; D is possibly TRBD2 (5 bases). The CDR3 is 15 amino acids. The V gene's germline CDR1 is MNHEY and CDR2 SMNVEV (reference sequence). Between the trimmed V and J ends, which lost 2 bases and 0 bases, there was a span of 8 bases. CDR3 in DNA: TGTGCCAGCAGTTTAATCCGGGAAGCCAAAAACATTCAGTACTTC. It codes for CASSLIREAKNIQYF.

The J gene is TRBJ1-3, the V gene TRBV7-2; D remains ambiguous. This CDR3 has 15 residues. Trimming left V 1 base short and J 0 bases short, with 7 bases between. Germline V gene data show CDR1 as SGHTA and CDR2 as FQGNSA. In nucleotides, the CDR3 is TGTGCCAGCAGCTTAGGGAGATTCTCTGGAAACACCATATATTTT. It codes for CASSLGRFSGNTIYF. The full variable domain, completed using reference TRBV7-2 and TRBJ1-3, is GAGVSQSPSNKVTEKGKDVELRCDPISGHTALYWYRQSLGQGLEFLIYFQGNSAPDKSGLPSDRFSAERTGGSVSTLTIQRTQQEDSAVYLCASSLGRFSGNTIYFGEGSWLTVV.

The chain is built from TRBV4-2 and TRBJ1-5; no definite D call. The CDR3 runs 14 residues. V gave up 2 bases and J gave up 0 bases, with 5 bases separating them. Germline CDR1 LGHNA, CDR2 YNFKEQ. DNA of the CDR3: TGTGCCAGCAGCCAATTTAATAGCAATCAGCCCCAGCATTTT. The encoded protein is CASSQFNSNQPQHF.

In its sample, this clone was seen a few times. The chain couples TRBV13 to TRBJ2-7; 7 bases are shared with TRBD1. The V gene's germline CDR1 is PRHDT and CDR2 FYEKMQ (reference sequence). The CDR3 runs to 15 residues. V gave up 5 bases and J gave up 4 bases; unmatched junction bases: 11. This CDR3 is CASSPTGTETYEQYF. The CDR3 nucleotides read TGTGCCAGCAGCCCGACCGGGACAGAAACTTACGAGCAGTACTTC.

This clone was observed a single time. The chain has TRBV5-1 and TRBJ2-2; a possible D gene is TRBD2 (6 bases). Trimming pared 1 base from V and 4 bases from J, leaving 11 bases between. The CDR3 length is 15 residues. Germline V gene data show CDR1 as SGHRS and CDR2 as YFSETQ. Here the CDR3 DNA reads TGCGCCAGCAGCTTGTTCCCGGGAGTCACCGGGGAGCTGTTTTTT. It specifies CASSLFPGVTGELFF.

The chain combines TRBV4-1 with TRBJ1-4, with D possibly being TRBD1 (5 bases). V lost 3 bases and J 3 bases, leaving 8 bases between the germline ends. The germline gives CDR1 MGHRA, CDR2 YSYEKL. This CDR3 contains 14 residues. The CDR3 DNA follows: TGCGCCAGCAGCCAGGGGGGGGCTAATGAAAAACTGTTTTTT. It translates to CASSQGGANEKLFF.

This clone was detected a few times. The rearrangement uses TRBV7-2 and TRBJ1-1; perhaps TRBD1 as D (5 bases). V lost 3 bases to trimming and J lost 3 bases, with 8 bases between them. This CDR3 has 13 residues. Germline assignment: CDR1 SGHTA and CDR2 FQGNSA. This chain's CDR3 is CASSLGGDTEAFF. CDR3 in DNA: TGTGCCAGCAGCTTGGGGGGGGACACTGAAGCTTTCTTT.

The J gene is TRBJ2-7, the V gene TRBV27; D gene uncertain. From germline, CDR1 is MNHEY and CDR2 SMNVEV (reference sequence). Trimming left V 1 base short and J 0 bases short, with 7 bases between. The CDR3 runs to 14 residues. The CDR3 nucleotides read TGTGCCAGCAGTTTATGGGCGACCTCCTACGAGCAGTACTTC. It translates to CASSLWATSYEQYF.